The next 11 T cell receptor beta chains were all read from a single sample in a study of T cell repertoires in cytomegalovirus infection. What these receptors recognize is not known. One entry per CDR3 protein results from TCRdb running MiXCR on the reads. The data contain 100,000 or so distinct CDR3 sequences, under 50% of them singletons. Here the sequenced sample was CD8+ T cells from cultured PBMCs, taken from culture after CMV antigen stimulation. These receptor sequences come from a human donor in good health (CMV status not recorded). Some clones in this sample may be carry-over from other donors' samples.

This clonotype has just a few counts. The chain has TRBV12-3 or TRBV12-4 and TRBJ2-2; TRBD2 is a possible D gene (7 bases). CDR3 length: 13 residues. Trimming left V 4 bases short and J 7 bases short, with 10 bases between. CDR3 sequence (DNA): TGTGCCAGCAGTTCGGGGGGCGGCGGGGAGCTGTTTTTT. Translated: CASSSGGGGELFF.

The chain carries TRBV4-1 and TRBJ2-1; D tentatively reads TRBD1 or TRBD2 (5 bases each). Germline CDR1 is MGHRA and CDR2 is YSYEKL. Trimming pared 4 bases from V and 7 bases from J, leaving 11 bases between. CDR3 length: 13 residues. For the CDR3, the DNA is TGCGCCAGCAGCCCGATTGGGGGTAATGAGCAGTTCTTC. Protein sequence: CASSPIGGNEQFF.

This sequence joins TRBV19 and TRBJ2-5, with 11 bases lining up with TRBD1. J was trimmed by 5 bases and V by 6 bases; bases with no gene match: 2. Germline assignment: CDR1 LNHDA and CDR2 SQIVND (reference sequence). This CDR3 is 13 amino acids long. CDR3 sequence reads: CASRDRGRETQYF. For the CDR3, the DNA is TGTGCCAGTAGGGACAGGGGGCGGGAGACCCAGTACTTC.

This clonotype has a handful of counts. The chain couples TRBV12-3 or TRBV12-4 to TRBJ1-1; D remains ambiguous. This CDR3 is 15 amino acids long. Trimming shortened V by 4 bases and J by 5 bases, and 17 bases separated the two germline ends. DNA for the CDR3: TGTGCCAGCAGTTCCATTGACGGGAGGGTAACTGAAGCTTTCTTT. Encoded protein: CASSSIDGRVTEAFF.

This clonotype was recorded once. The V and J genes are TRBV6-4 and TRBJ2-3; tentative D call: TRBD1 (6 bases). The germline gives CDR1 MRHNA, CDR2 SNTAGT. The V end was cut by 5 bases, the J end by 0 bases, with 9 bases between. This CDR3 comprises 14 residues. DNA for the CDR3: TGTGCCAGCAGTCGGACAGCTAGCACAGATACGCAGTATTTT. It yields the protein CASSRTASTDTQYF.

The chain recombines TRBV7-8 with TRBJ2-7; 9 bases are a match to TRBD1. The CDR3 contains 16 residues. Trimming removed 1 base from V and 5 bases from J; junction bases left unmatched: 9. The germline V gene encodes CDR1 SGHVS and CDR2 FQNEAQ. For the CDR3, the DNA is TGTGCCAGCAGCTTAGAGTTGGGACAGGGTAGCGACGAGCAGTACTTC. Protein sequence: CASSLELGQGSDEQYF.

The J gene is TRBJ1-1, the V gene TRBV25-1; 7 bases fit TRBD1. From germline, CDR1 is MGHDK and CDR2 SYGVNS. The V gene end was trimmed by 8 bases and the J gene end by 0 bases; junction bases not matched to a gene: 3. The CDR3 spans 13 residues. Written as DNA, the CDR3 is TGTGCCAGCTGGGGACAGATGAACACTGAAGCTTTCTTT. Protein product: CASWGQMNTEAFF.

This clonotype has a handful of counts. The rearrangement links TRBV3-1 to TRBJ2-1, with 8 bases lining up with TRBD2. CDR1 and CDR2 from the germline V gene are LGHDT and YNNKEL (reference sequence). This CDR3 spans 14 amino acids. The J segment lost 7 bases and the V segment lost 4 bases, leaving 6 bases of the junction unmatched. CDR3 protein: CASSLGGAINEQFF. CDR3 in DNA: TGTGCCAGCAGCCTCGGGGGGGCCATAAATGAGCAGTTCTTC.

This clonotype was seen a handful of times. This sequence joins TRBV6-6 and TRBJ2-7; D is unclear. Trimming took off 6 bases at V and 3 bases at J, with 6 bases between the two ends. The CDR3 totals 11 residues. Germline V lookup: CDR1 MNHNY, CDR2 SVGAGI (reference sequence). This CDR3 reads CASSPDYEQYF. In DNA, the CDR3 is TGTGCCAGCAGCCCCGACTACGAGCAGTACTTC.

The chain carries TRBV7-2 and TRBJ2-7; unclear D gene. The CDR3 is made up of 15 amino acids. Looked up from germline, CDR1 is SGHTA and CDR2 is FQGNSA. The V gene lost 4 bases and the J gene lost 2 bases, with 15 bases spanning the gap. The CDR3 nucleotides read TGTGCCAGCAGCTCCGCTAGGACCGCAGCCTACGAGCAGTACTTC. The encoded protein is CASSSARTAAYEQYF.

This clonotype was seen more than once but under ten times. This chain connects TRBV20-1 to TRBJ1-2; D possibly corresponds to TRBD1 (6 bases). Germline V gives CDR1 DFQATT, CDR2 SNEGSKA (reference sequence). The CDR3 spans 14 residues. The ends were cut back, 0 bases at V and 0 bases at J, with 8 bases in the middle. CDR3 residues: CSARDRGANYGYTF. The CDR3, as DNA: TGCAGTGCTAGAGACAGGGGAGCTAACTATGGCTACACCTTC.